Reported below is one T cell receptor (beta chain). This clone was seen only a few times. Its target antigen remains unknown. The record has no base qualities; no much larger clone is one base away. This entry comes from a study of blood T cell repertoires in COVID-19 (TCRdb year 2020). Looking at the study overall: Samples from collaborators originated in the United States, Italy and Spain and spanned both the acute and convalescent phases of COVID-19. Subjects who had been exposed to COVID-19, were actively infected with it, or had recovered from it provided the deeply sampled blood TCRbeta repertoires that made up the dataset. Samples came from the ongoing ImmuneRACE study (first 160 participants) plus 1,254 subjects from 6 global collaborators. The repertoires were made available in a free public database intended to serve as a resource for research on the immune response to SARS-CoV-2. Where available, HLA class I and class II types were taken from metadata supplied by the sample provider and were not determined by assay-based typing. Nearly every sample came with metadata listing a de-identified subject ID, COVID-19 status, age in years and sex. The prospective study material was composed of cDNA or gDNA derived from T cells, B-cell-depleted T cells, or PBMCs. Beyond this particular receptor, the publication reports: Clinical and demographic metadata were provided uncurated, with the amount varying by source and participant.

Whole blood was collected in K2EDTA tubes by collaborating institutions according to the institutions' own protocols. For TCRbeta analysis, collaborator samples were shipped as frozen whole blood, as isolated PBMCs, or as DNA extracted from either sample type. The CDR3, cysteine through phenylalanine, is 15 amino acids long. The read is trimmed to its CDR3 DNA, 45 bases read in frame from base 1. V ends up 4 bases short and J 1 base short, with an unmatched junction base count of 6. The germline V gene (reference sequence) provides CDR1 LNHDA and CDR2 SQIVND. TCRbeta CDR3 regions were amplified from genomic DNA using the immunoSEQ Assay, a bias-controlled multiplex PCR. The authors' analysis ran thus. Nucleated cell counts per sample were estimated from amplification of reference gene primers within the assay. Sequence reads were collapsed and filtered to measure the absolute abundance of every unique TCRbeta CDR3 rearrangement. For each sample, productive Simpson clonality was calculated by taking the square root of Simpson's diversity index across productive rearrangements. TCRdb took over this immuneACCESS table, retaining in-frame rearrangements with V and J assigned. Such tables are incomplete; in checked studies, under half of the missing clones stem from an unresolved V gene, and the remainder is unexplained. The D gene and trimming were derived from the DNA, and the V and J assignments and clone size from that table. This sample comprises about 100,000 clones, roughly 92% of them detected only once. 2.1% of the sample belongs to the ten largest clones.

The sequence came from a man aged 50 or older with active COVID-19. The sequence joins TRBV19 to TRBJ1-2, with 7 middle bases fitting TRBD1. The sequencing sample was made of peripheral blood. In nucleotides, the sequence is TGTGCCAGTAGTAAAGGGACAGACCTTAACTATGGCTACACCTTC. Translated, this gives CASSKGTDLNYGYTF.